The rows below give T cell receptor beta chains drawn from one sample of a study of immune heterogeneity within non-small cell lung tumors. TCRdb re-analysed the multiplex PCR reads in MiXCR, keeping a single row per CDR3 protein. The sample lists just under 2,000 distinct CDR3 sequences; about 27% were seen once. The sample taken for sequencing was lung tumor tissue. The receptors originated from a woman aged 45-65 years with non-small cell lung cancer. CDR3s include the opening cysteine and the closing phenylalanine or tryptophan. A D gene is named only where the DNA matches it firmly. Clone size is given for some rows only: seen once, a few or many times, or a class if the clone is expanded.

TRBV29-1,large,TRBJ2-1,TRBD1,TGCAGCGTGCGACAGGGGGGCAATGAGCAGTTCTTC,CSVRQGGNEQFF
TRBV20-1,.,TRBJ1-2,.,TGCAGTGCTAGGCCAACGGCGTTCTATGGCTACACCTTC,CSARPTAFYGYTF
TRBV28,.,TRBJ2-1,.,TGTGCCAGCAGTCCGCCCAACCCTCTGGCGTACAATGAGCAGTTCTTC,CASSPPNPLAYNEQFF
TRBV3-1,few,TRBJ2-1,TRBD2,TGTGCCAGCAGCTTGACTAGCGTGCATGAGCAGTTCTTC,CASSLTSVHEQFF
TRBV19,.,TRBJ2-1,TRBD2,TGTGCCAGTAAGGTCGCGGGAGTTTTCTCAAATGAGCAGTTCTTC,CASKVAGVFSNEQFF
TRBV28,large,TRBJ1-2,TRBD1,TGTGCCAGCAATAGGGGGCCTAGCTATGGCTACACCTTC,CASNRGPSYGYTF
TRBV15,.,TRBJ2-2,.,TGTGCCACCAGCAGAGATGGGTTTTGGCTAGAGGCCGGGGAGCTGTTTTTT,CATSRDGFWLEAGELFF
TRBV7-9,few,TRBJ2-2,.,TGTGCCAGCAGCTCCACCAATACCGGGGAGCTGTTTTTT,CASSSTNTGELFF
TRBV11-2,few,TRBJ2-7,TRBD2,TGTGCCAGCAGCTCGAAACTAGCGGGACCGGACGAGCAGTACTTC,CASSSKLAGPDEQYF
TRBV3-1,.,TRBJ2-7,.,TGTGCCAGCAGTGCCGGGACCGACAACGAGCAGTACTTC,CASSAGTDNEQYF
TRBV20-1,.,TRBJ1-6,.,TGCAGTGCTAGTCGCGGAGGGGGTAATTCACCCCTCCACTTT,CSASRGGGNSPLHF
TRBV25-1,.,TRBJ1-6,.,TGTGCCAGCAGTCCGGGGACTTCCTGGGTCTATAATTCACCCCTCCACTTT,CASSPGTSWVYNSPLHF
TRBV12-5,once,TRBJ2-2,.,TGTGCTAGTGGTTTGTGGGATATGGCCTCCGGGGAGCTGTTTTTT,CASGLWDMASGELFF
TRBV14,.,TRBJ2-5,.,TGTGCCAGCAGCCGGAGACAGAGCCAAGAGACCCAGTACTTC,CASSRRQSQETQYF
TRBV11-2,.,TRBJ2-5,.,TGTGCCAGCAGCCCGATAGGAGAGACCCAGTACTTC,CASSPIGETQYF
TRBV6-1,.,TRBJ2-1,.,TGTGCCAGCAGCGGGGACTCCTACAATGAGCAGTTCTTC,CASSGDSYNEQFF
TRBV5-1,.,TRBJ2-3,.,TGCGCCAGCAGAGGGACAATCAGCACAGATACGCAGTATTTT,CASRGTISTDTQYF
TRBV19,few,TRBJ1-4,TRBD1,TGTGCCAGTAGTGCCGGGACAGGGGGAGAAAAACTGTTTTTT,CASSAGTGGEKLFF
TRBV5-5,.,TRBJ2-1,TRBD2,TGTGCCAGCAGCCGGCAGTTAGTAGCGGGAGTCGGTCCAAGATCCTACAATGAGCAGTTCTTC,CASSRQLVAGVGPRSYNEQFF
TRBV28,.,TRBJ2-3,TRBD2,TGTGCCAGCAGTTTACCCCACGGGAGGTCGGTCGCAGATACGCAGTATTTT,CASSLPHGRSVADTQYF
TRBV6-1,large,TRBJ2-7,TRBD2,TGTGCCAGCAGTGATATATTTAGCGGGACCTACGAGCAGTACTTC,CASSDIFSGTYEQYF
TRBV20-1,.,TRBJ1-2,.,TGCAGTGCTAGAGTGGGCGAGGGCTACACCTTC,CSARVGEGYTF
TRBV27,few,TRBJ2-5,TRBD2,TGTGCCAGCAGTACTTTAGCGGGAACAGAGACCCAGTACTTC,CASSTLAGTETQYF
TRBV20-1,large,TRBJ2-7,.,TGCAGTGCACTCAGGTTTGGCGGGACAGTAATTTTCGACGAGCAGTACTTC,CSALRFGGTVIFDEQYF
TRBV9,.,TRBJ2-7,TRBD2,TGTGCCAGCAGCGTAGCCGGGGGGGGCGTCTACGAGCAGTACTTC,CASSVAGGGVYEQYF
TRBV18,few,TRBJ2-1,TRBD2,TGTGCCAGCTCACCGCGTCTAGCGGGAAGGGGCAATGAGCAGTTCTTC,CASSPRLAGRGNEQFF
TRBV7-6,few,TRBJ2-3,TRBD2,TGTGCCAGCAGCTTATGGGGAGGGGAAACAGATACGCAGTATTTT,CASSLWGGETDTQYF
TRBV7-9,.,TRBJ2-7,.,TGTGTCAGCAGCTTATGGCCGGTGGGGAGCTCCTACGAGCAGTACTTC,CVSSLWPVGSSYEQYF
TRBV12-3/TRBV12-4,medium-sized,TRBJ1-5,TRBD1,TGTGCCAGCAGACTAGACAGGGGTACTCAGCCCCAGCATTTT,CASRLDRGTQPQHF
TRBV3-1,.,TRBJ1-1,.,TGTGCCAGCAGCCAAGATTACAGGGACCTACAGAACACTGAAGCTTTCTTT,CASSQDYRDLQNTEAFF
TRBV7-2,.,TRBJ2-5,.,TGTGCCACAGCAGGGGGGGGCGGGACTACAGAGACCCAGTACTTC,CATAGGGGTTETQYF